This T cell receptor (beta chain) derives from a study of cytomegalovirus exposure and HLA in healthy donors listed by TCRdb under 2017. As for the study more broadly: An earlier analysis of under 600 of the donors reported approximately 270 Gb of sequence data and some 120 million unique TCR beta sequences from 150 million to 200 million T cells. An early release that covered 500 to 800 HLA-typed donors contained about 300 gigabases of sequencing data and about 84 million unique TCR sequences. Of the 398 genotyped donors, over 70% fell in the genetic ancestry cluster associated with self-reported Caucasian donors. The aim of the study was to test whether cataloging public T cell receptors could identify signatures of past pathogen exposure. The T cell repertoires of roughly 660 subjects were profiled by immunosequencing and related to cytomegalovirus serostatus. In addition to the first cohort of 666 subjects, a separate validation cohort of around 110 different subjects was used. The study combined high-throughput TCR immunosequencing, statistical association of individual TCRs with disease status, and machine learning to predict cytomegalovirus infection status. To study patterns of TCR occurrence, a later analysis re-analyzed previously published TCR beta repertoires from several hundred donors and added high-resolution HLA genotyping. Rather than drawing on any new phenotypic data, the later analysis identified candidate immune exposures from TCR beta sequences and the way those sequences occurred across donors. An earlier analysis of fewer than 750 of the donors used high-throughput TCR beta sequencing to judge whether each TCR beta V gene segment behaved as functional or pseudogenic. Donor age, sex, ethnicity and CMV serostatus were compiled alongside the repertoire data. A later genetic analysis used genome-wide SNP genotypes for about 65% of the roughly 670 donors, treating that subset as a discovery cohort. All discovery cohort repertoires had been generated using a single sequencing platform. Class I and class II HLA loci were covered by the typing at four-digit resolution. The number of donors typed differed by locus, with 629-630 for A, B, C, DRB1 and DQB1, around 500 for DQA1, 600 to 610 for DPA1, and some 440 for DPB1. A few DR-DQ haplotypes were treated as single units for association and clustering because of strong linkage in the cohort. Among roughly 370 genotyped donors of the cohort, an average of approximately 250,000 unique TCR beta nucleotide sequences were sequenced per donor, about a sixth of them non-productive.

The cohort consisted of 600 to 750 healthy bone marrow donors. At the time of sampling, every cohort member was nominally healthy, though immune exposures that went unrecorded were likely present. The donor was CMV seronegative and was included in the group of several hundred seronegative cohort members. Each donor provided a peripheral blood sample, and peripheral blood mononuclear cells were used for TCR beta sequencing. The Qiagen DNeasy Blood Extraction Kit was used to extract genomic DNA from the blood cell samples. With respect to this clone: Its antigen has not been determined. The input lacks base qualities; no much larger clone sits a single base away.

Library preparation employed the immunoSEQ multiplex PCR assay. The multiplex PCR relied on a mix of 60 forward primers for TCR Vbeta segments and 13 reverse primers for TCR Jbeta segments. A multiplex PCR assay on genomic DNA amplified the CDR3 region of rearranged TCR beta genes. Amplified TCR beta libraries were sequenced as 87-base-pair reads on the Illumina HiSeq System. Under the source paper's analysis protocol: A later analysis tallied 80 million to 95 million unique TCR beta chains across the 700 or so repertoires, and approximately 11 million of those chains were shared by two or more donors. Raw reads were error-corrected and collapsed into unique sequences by a nearest-neighbor algorithm in which closely related sequences were merged to remove PCR and sequencing errors. CDR3 sequences were aligned to IMGT reference sequences to assign V, D and J gene segments. For a sequence to be retained, at least a six-nucleotide match to both a V gene segment and a J gene segment was required. Rearrangements were called productive when the CDR3 lacked stop codons and stayed in frame with V and J; all others were non-productive. CDR3 was defined according to IMGT convention as the region running from the second conserved V-encoded cysteine to the conserved J-encoded phenylalanine. In an earlier analysis of 500 to 650 of the donors, sequences lacking an unambiguous match to a single V gene segment were excluded. An earlier analysis of about 590 of the donors classified V segments as functional when productive rearrangements were above 56.7% and as segregating when the standard deviation between donors was above 5%. To diagnose cytomegalovirus status from the catalog of TCR beta chain sequences, a statistical classification framework was built. In a later analysis, V and J genes were assigned by comparing TCR nucleotide sequences against IMGT/GENE-DB human TR gene sequences. Using the TCRdist pipeline, a later analysis assigned CDR3 sequences along with most-parsimonious VDJ recombination scenarios. In a later analysis, every TCR beta chain was defined by the combination of its CDR3 amino acid sequence and its V-gene family, and reads without a unique V-gene family were dropped. To address suspected cross-contamination and a sequencing artifact, a later analysis removed around 600 highly shared, low-generation-probability nucleotide sequences. A later analysis calculated a clonal expansion index for each public chain from normalized within-repertoire ranks of inferred template counts. Generation probabilities in a later analysis came from a VDJ recombination model fitted to out-of-frame rearrangements, and those results were checked against IGoR. In a later analysis, TCR-TCR, TCR-HLA and TCR-CMV co-occurrence was scored with hypergeometric tests, and a repertoire-size bias correction was applied to TCR pairs. False discovery rates were estimated in a later analysis by permuting HLA or CMV assignments 20 times. A later analysis grouped co-occurring TCRs with DBSCAN, adding TCRdist sequence similarity when clustering within HLA-allele-positive subsets. Co-occurrence clustering excluded repertoires with fewer than 30,000 or more than 120,000 public chains, plus five with anomalous nucleotide sharing. TCRdb mirrors the immuneACCESS table, restricted to in-frame sequences. Some clones are absent from its copies; in checked studies, under half trace to an unresolved V gene, and the reason for the others is unknown. V and J calls and clone size come straight from that table; D and trimming were deduced from the DNA. This sample comprises some 150,000 clones, over 65% of them detected only once. The top ten hold approximately 1.6% of the sample.

CDR1 and CDR2 are drawn from the germline V gene: LGHNA, YNFKEQ. Trimming removed 4 bases from V and 0 bases from J; the gene matches leave 7 bases unexplained. There are 17 amino acids in the CDR3, from cysteine to phenylalanine inclusive. Kept here is only the CDR3 DNA, which spans 51 bases and is read in frame from base 1. The research as a whole found: V-gene and J-gene trimming of TCR beta chains was associated with a missense DCLRE1C variant in a later genetic analysis, and the association was replicated in an independent cohort. In a later analysis, 15,000 to 20,000 TCR beta sequences were associated with specific HLA alleles at a false discovery rate of 0.05. A later genetic analysis reported fewer N-insertions in productive TCRs among donors in an Asian-associated ancestry cluster than the roughly 670-donor mean. According to the authors, the approach could potentially be generalized to other disease states and immunological phenotypes. In vitro tests confirmed that three of the cytomegalovirus-associated TCR beta chains recognize cytomegalovirus antigens. Cytomegalovirus status was reported to be diagnosed by the classifier with high specificity and sensitivity in both the original and validation cohorts. Over 15 rarely observed V segments, including chromosome 9 orphons, were excluded from the earlier analysis of about 500 of the donors because counts were too low. Some IMGT-functional V segments, including TRBV6-2 and TRBV6-3, could not be told apart with the 87-base-pair reads, so those segments were excluded. Broadly in line with IMGT annotations, most TCR beta V segments showed up in productive rearrangements about 87% or about 30% of the time in an earlier analysis of several hundred of the donors. Across donors, most TCR sequences were observed very rarely, whereas some public TCRs were present in many individuals. Compared with equally common non-associated chains, HLA-associated TCR beta chains in a later analysis were more clonally expanded and had lower generation probabilities. According to a later analysis, TCR association rates differed among HLA loci, with DRB1 alleles showing the most associated TCRs and HLA-C alleles showing the fewest. A further reported finding was that TCR beta sequences accurately predicted the HLA-A and HLA-B alleles for most subjects in the first cohort. For the cohort, immune exposure information was limited to CMV serostatus. Sequencing depth was assumed to be roughly uniform across donors in the presence/absence analyses, though that assumption may not hold. According to a later analysis, parvovirus B19, influenza, CMV and Epstein-Barr virus appeared linked to several top co-occurrence clusters. A cluster of highly shared sequence variants was judged likely to be a technical artifact of the sequencing pipeline. A later analysis found that most CMV-associated TCR beta chains appeared HLA-restricted, with HLA associations seemingly driven largely by CMV exposure. This cohort had only TCR beta chains sequenced, and the lack of alpha or paired-chain data limited which features could be detected. Correlated functional status among segregating V segments might reflect linkage disequilibrium, but an unknown experimental factor could not be ruled out. Because some donors lacked HLA typing at each locus, the association tests relied only on the typed subset. Assigning TCR associations to individual alleles was difficult when HLA alleles, especially DR and DQ, strongly co-occurred. The study listed approximately 150 TCR beta chains as associated with cytomegalovirus.

Sequences were obtained from PBMCs. Recombination linked TRBV4-2 to TRBJ2-2, with TRBD1 identical over 8 junction bases. This TCR was sampled from a woman aged 25 to 39 in good health and CMV-seronegative. The DNA sequence is as follows: TGTGCCAGCAGCCCCGTTCCGGGACAGGCGAACACCGGGGAGCTGTTTTTT. This is translated as CASSPVPGQANTGELFF.